This TCR beta chain appears in the sequencing data of a study of Ad26.COV2.S vaccination and SARS-CoV-2 variants (dated by TCRdb to the early 2020s). For context, the study as a whole: Donors in the vaccine arm were drawn from COV1001, a multicentre, randomized, double-blind, placebo-controlled phase I-IIa trial testing Ad26.COV2.S in healthy adults. TCRbeta repertoire sequencing was used to assess the specificity and breadth of SARS-CoV-2-reactive T cell receptors after Ad26.COV2.S vaccination. Trial participants were randomized into five groups of five: low-dose or high-dose Ad26.COV2.S given once or twice, or placebo on both occasions. The TCR-sequenced set comprised approximately 32 samples: approximately 19 Ad26.COV2.S vaccine recipients, 5 placebo recipients and 8 SARS-CoV-2 convalescent individuals. Throughout the experiments and outcome assessment, investigators stayed blinded to trial group allocation. Dosing of Ad26.COV2.S was intramuscular, at either 5x10^10 or 1x10^11 viral particles, delivered as one shot or as two shots spaced 56 days apart. Study-wide conclusions, independent of this receptor: Compared with placebo recipients, Ad26.COV2.S recipients showed higher spike-specific TCR breadth (P = 0.0014). Substantial breadth of spike-specific CD8+ and CD4+ T cell responses was reported after vaccination. Non-spike TCR breadth was comparable between vaccine and placebo recipients, consistent with the vaccine containing only spike. The study was not powered for comparison of responses between vaccine doses or regimens. According to the authors, total T cell responses may have been underestimated by the TCR breadth and depth analyses.

The sample's treatment or condition label, decoded: about 20 received Ad26.COV2.S at low or high dose, single or two shots; several received placebo; per-sample allocation not given. Repertoires of vaccine and placebo recipients were sequenced from samples taken on day 63 after the first injection. Between 29 July and 7 August 2020, Cohort 1b enrolled 25 adults aged 18-55 years at one site in Boston, USA. As a vaccine, Ad26.COV2.S was a replication-incompetent adenovirus type 26 vector that expressed a prefusion-stabilized SARS-CoV-2 spike protein derived from the original Wuhan strain. The immunoSEQ Assay was used to sequence TCRbeta CDR3 regions. After extraction, genomic DNA underwent amplification by bias-controlled multiplex PCR, followed by high-throughput sequencing. The original pipeline was this. Collapsing and filtering of sequences were performed to quantify the absolute abundance of each unique TCRbeta CDR3 region. T cell fraction was estimated by normalization of TCRbeta template counts to usable DNA, with usable DNA being measured through amplification of reference genes present in all nucleated cells. Repertoire TCRs were annotated as SARS-CoV-2-specific by exact matching of V gene, CDR3 amino acid sequence and J gene to a known reactive TCR set. The reference SARS-CoV-2 TCR set was obtained from MIRA and was filtered for enrichment in COVID-19-positive ImmuneCODE repertoires, whereby public or cross-reactive TCRs were removed. Using the MIRA antigens, annotated TCRs were further analysed by specific ORF or by position within an ORF. Breadth was defined as the number of annotated unique rearrangements divided by the total number of unique productive rearrangements, and depth was defined as the summed frequency of the annotated unique rearrangements. Two-sided Wilcoxon rank-sum tests were used to compare TCR breadth between groups. Held by TCRdb, this immuneACCESS table contains in-frame sequences only and omits some clones. Under half of the omission traces to an unresolved V gene where checked; the cause of the rest is unknown. The V and J calls and clone size were taken over from that table, and D and trimming were inferred from the DNA. The table for this sample lists around 500,000 clones; about 88% of them were counted only once. The ten largest clones take up roughly 1.7% of the sample.

Concerning this clone itself: Its antigen is not yet known. No much larger clone is present one base from it, and per-base qualities are unavailable.

The origin of this receptor is a person between 18 and 65 years old who received the Ad26.COV2.S COVID-19 vaccine or a placebo. Sample: peripheral blood, taken in a trial of Ad26.COV2.S vaccine versus placebo.

Read as DNA, the sequence is TGTGCCTGGAGTGTGATGATTAACTATGGCTACACCTTC. It specifies CAWSVMINYGYTF. In this chain, TRBV30 is recombined with TRBJ1-2; too little of a D gene remains to name it. From the cysteine up to the phenylalanine, the CDR3 has a length of 13 residues. Just CDR3 DNA is preserved here, 39 bases in frame from base 1. As encoded in the germline V gene (reference sequence), CDR1 is GTSNPN while CDR2 is SVGIG. V is clipped by 0 bases and J by 1 base, and the sequence between their germline boundaries is 6 bases long. With the portions outside the CDR3 filled from the reference TRBV30 and TRBJ1-2 genes, the complete variable region becomes SQTIHQWPATLVQPVGSPLSLECTVEGTSNPNLYWYRQAAGRGLQLLFYSVGIGQISSEVPQNLSASRPQDRQFILSSKKLLLSDSGFYLCAWSVMINYGYTFGSGTRLTVV.